The T cell receptor beta chain under discussion was sequenced for a study of monozygotic twins with inflammatory bowel disease. UMIs incorporating a 6-nucleotide sample barcode were appended by means of template switching. No DNA is given; TCRdb re-called the 5' RACE reads and lists each CDR3 protein once. This sample's clone table lists about 110,000 distinct CDR3 sequences. The CDR3 totals 17 residues. The J gene is TRBJ2-5, the V gene TRBV12-1; as DNA is missing, the TRBD1 call by TCRdb cannot be tested. TRBV12-1 is given as a pseudogene. The specimen was blood. The sequence was obtained from a human donor with ulcerative colitis or Crohn's disease, or a healthy co-twin of an affected twin (not recorded which). CDR3 loop: CASSSPPSTQHQETQYF.